This TCR beta chain was captured by sequencing in a study of cytotoxic CD8 clonotypes in ibrutinib-treated CLL. TCRdb's table, derived via immunoSEQ multiplex PCR, lists solely in-frame clones and lacks some. The data show 300,000 to 400,000 clones, 67% seen once. The length of the CDR3 is 14 residues. Germline values: CDR1 SGHVS, CDR2 FNYEAQ. The germline V and J ends were trimmed by 6 bases and 9 bases, with 18 bases remaining between them. The sequence came from a human donor with chronic lymphocytic leukemia. Source: PBMCs, taken after 36 months of ibrutinib treatment. The chain carries TRBV7-6 and TRBJ2-1; D is possibly TRBD1 (6 bases). The CDR3 DNA follows: TGTGCCAGCAGTAATCCCGCAGGGGCGCTTGAGCAGTTCTTC. Translating it yields CASSNPAGALEQFF.